This passage covers 32 T cell receptor beta chains from one sample sequenced in a study of blood T cells in healthy people across ages (dated by TCRdb to the mid-2010s). The library was generated by 5' RACE. TCRdb records Illumina HiSeq 2500 as the sequencer. The second PCR ran for roughly 7 to 11 cycles and used a J-beta primer mix along with a sample-barcoded 5' primer. TCRdb applied fastp at Q25 and MiXCR to the public reads, then kept only in-frame beta chains. Merged by CDR3 protein, the rows form single entries marked with the most common genes and DNA. The sample includes 600,000 or so distinct CDR3 sequences, with around 31% observed a single time. The top ten clonotypes cover about a sixth of the sample. The sequenced sample consisted of blood. All receptors derive from an elderly woman in good health.

This clonotype appeared many times. The chain's CDR3 is CASSEASGSRGQPQHF. CDR3 coding DNA: TGTGCCAGCAGTGAAGCATCAGGGTCCCGAGGTCAGCCCCAGCATTTT. The chain links TRBV6-1 to TRBJ1-5; tentative D call: TRBD1 (5 bases). Germline values: CDR1 MNHNS, CDR2 SASEGT. The length of the CDR3 is 16 residues. V gave up 0 bases and J gave up 6 bases, with 15 bases separating them.

This clonotype occurred a few times. The chain has TRBV28 and TRBJ2-5; D may be TRBD2 (5 bases). Germline V CDR1 and CDR2: MDHEN, SYDVKM. Trimming pared 4 bases from V and 2 bases from J, leaving 14 bases between. This CDR3 is 15 amino acids long. The CDR3 DNA reads as TGTGCCAGCAGTTCCGGGGAGAGAGGGCAAGAGACCCAGTACTTC. It encodes CASSSGERGQETQYF.

This clonotype was detected a few times. This chain joins TRBV20-1 and TRBJ1-5; D perhaps matches TRBD1 (5 bases). This CDR3 is 12 amino acids long. Trimming stripped 4 bases from V and 4 bases from J, with 8 bases between. Germline lookup yields CDR1 DFQATT and CDR2 SNEGSKA (reference sequence). In DNA, the CDR3 is TGCAGTGCTACCAGACAGAATCAGCCCCAGCATTTT. Its protein product is CSATRQNQPQHF.

This clonotype occurred a few times. At one end the junction does not follow the germline gene, possibly because of a read error. This chain uses TRBV14 with TRBJ2-7; perhaps TRBD1 as D (7 bases). Germline loops: CDR1 SGHDN, CDR2 FVKESK. The CDR3 extends over 12 amino acids. For the CDR3, the DNA is TGTGCCAACAGCCAGGGGGGTTACGAGCAGTACTTC. Translating gives CANSQGGYEQYF. Filled out from reference TRBV14 and TRBJ2-7, the complete variable domain reads EAGVTQFPSHSVIEKGQTVTLRCDPISGHDNLYWYRRVMGKEIKFLLHFVKESKQDESGMPNNRFLAERTGGTYSTLKVQPAELEDSGVYFCANSQGGYEQYFGPGTRLTVT.

V is TRBV3-1 and J is TRBJ2-7; perhaps TRBD1 as D (6 bases). The CDR3 is made up of 11 amino acids. V was pared by 7 bases and J by 5 bases, with 9 bases between. Germline CDR1 LGHDT, CDR2 YNNKEL (reference sequence). The CDR3 region is CASKGGDEQYF. For the CDR3, the DNA is TGTGCCAGCAAAGGGGGAGACGAGCAGTACTTC.

This clonotype was seen just once. A single base separates this from a much larger clone, so it may be a read error. The V gene is TRBV11-2, the J gene TRBJ2-1; either TRBD1 or TRBD2 may fit D (5 bases each). The J call may not be correct, given that the DNA end is closer to TRBJ2-7. Germline CDR1 reads SGHAT; CDR2 reads FQNNGV. The CDR3 is made up of 16 amino acids. CDR3 region: CASSLDPGSSYNEQYF. The DNA of the CDR3 is TGTGCCAGCAGCTTAGACCCAGGGAGCTCCTACAATGAGCAGTACTTC.

The chain recombines TRBV7-2 with TRBJ2-1, with no clear D. Germline V lookup: CDR1 SGHTA, CDR2 FQGNSA. Trimming left V 4 bases short and J 0 bases short, with 10 bases between. This CDR3 spans 15 amino acids. For the CDR3, the DNA is TGTGCCAGCAGCTCGACGACTTTCTCCTACAATGAGCAGTTCTTC. It yields the protein CASSSTTFSYNEQFF.

The rearrangement links TRBV19 to TRBJ1-1; the D is unclear. Trimming cost V 2 bases and J 4 bases, with 8 bases left between them. The germline gives CDR1 LNHDA, CDR2 SQIVND (reference sequence). The CDR3 is made up of 13 amino acids. CDR3 nucleotide sequence: TGTGCCAGTAGTATAAAAAGCCTCACTGAAGCTTTCTTT. It is translated as CASSIKSLTEAFF.

This clonotype was seen repeatedly, ten times or more. The genes are TRBV21-1 and TRBJ2-7; the DNA was not compared with TRBD1, the D call given in the table. TRBV21-1 is recorded as a pseudogene. CDR3 length equals 20 residues. The CDR3 sequence: CASSTKTVFILLRVGYEQYF. The CDR3 coding sequence is TGTGCCAGCAGCACAAAGACAGTTTTTATTTTGCTTCGGGTCGGCTACGAGCAGTACTTC.

The chain joins TRBV12-3 or TRBV12-4 to TRBJ2-2, with D possibly TRBD1 on 6 matching bases. Trimming cost V 6 bases and J 4 bases, with 12 bases left between them. The CDR3 covers 14 residues. The DNA of the CDR3 is TGTGCCAGCAGGTACGGACAGATCACCGGGGAGCTGTTTTTT. Translation: CASRYGQITGELFF.

This clonotype has a handful of counts. The chain is built from TRBV25-1 and TRBJ1-5; D gene uncertain. This CDR3 has 13 residues. Germline CDR1 and CDR2: MGHDK and SYGVNS. Trimming pared 1 base from V and 4 bases from J, leaving 5 bases between. The DNA for the CDR3 is TGTGCCAGCAGTGAATCGGGGAATCAGCCCCAGCATTTT. Encoded protein: CASSESGNQPQHF.

J is TRBJ2-1 and V is TRBV6-6, with D perhaps being TRBD1 or TRBD2 (5 bases each). The CDR3 totals 15 residues. Trimming took 5 bases from V and 8 from J, leaving 19 bases between them. Looked up from germline, CDR1 is MNHNY and CDR2 is SVGAGI (reference sequence). CDR3 sequence (DNA): TGTGCCAGCAGTACCCGGGGCGCACCTTTGGATGAGCAGTTCTTC. This encodes CASSTRGAPLDEQFF.

This clonotype has at least ten counts. This chain uses TRBV5-1 with TRBJ2-3; D unresolved. Deletions cut 0 bases from V and 6 bases from J, with 8 bases between. The CDR3 extends over 13 amino acids. CDR1 is SGHRS and CDR2 is YFSETQ in the germline V gene. The CDR3 region is CASSLGFGDTQYF. DNA for the CDR3: TGCGCCAGCAGCTTGGGGTTTGGTGATACGCAGTATTTT.

This clonotype turned up a few times. The genes are TRBV6-1 and TRBJ1-5; weak D call: TRBD1 (5 bases). With 6 bases removed from V and 3 bases from J, the gap between germline ends came to 12 bases. The V gene's germline CDR1 is MNHNS and CDR2 SASEGT. This CDR3 has 14 amino acids. Written as DNA, the CDR3 is TGTGCCAGCAGAGGGGCAGGCCTCAATCAGCCCCAGCATTTT. It encodes CASRGAGLNQPQHF.

The J gene is TRBJ2-3, the V gene TRBV7-2; 10 bases line up with TRBD2. This CDR3 comprises 16 residues. CDR1 and CDR2 (germline): SGHTA, FQGNSA. The V gene end was trimmed by 5 bases and the J gene end by 6 bases; junction bases not matched to a gene: 11. CDR3 DNA: TGTGCCAGCAGCCAAGGAGCGGGGGGGCGAACGGATACGCAGTATTTT. It is translated as CASSQGAGGRTDTQYF.

This clonotype was observed a single time. The chain combines TRBV20-1 with TRBJ2-7; D not certain. V lost 4 bases to trimming and J lost 2 bases, with 6 bases between them. Germline CDR1 is DFQATT and CDR2 is SNEGSKA (reference sequence). The CDR3 loop spans 11 amino acids. CDR3 region: CSAKEAYEQYF. CDR3 DNA sequence: TGCAGTGCTAAAGAGGCCTACGAGCAGTACTTC.

This clonotype was seen at least ten times. This chain connects TRBV7-2 to TRBJ1-3; D gene uncertain. Germline V gene data show CDR1 as SGHTA and CDR2 as FQGNSA. This CDR3 contains 11 residues. Trimming took 2 bases from V and 8 from J, leaving 4 bases between them. The CDR3 DNA is TGTGCCAGCAGCTTAATGGACACCATATATTTT. Protein product: CASSLMDTIYF.

The chain has TRBV27 and TRBJ1-2; 9 bases are a match to TRBD1. Germline CDR1 and CDR2: MNHEY and SMNVEV (reference sequence). The CDR3 totals 16 residues. The V and J ends lost 2 bases and 3 bases, in that order; junction bases with no gene match: 7. The chain's CDR3 is CASSLRGGQGDYGYTF. In nucleotides, the CDR3 is TGTGCCAGCAGTTTAAGGGGGGGACAGGGAGACTATGGCTACACCTTC.

This clonotype showed up many times. The chain uses TRBV9 and TRBJ2-3; D is ambiguous. CDR3 length: 15 amino acids. Germline V gene sequence: CDR1 SGDLS, CDR2 YYNGEE. V was clipped by 3 bases and J by 5 bases, with 16 bases between them. DNA of the CDR3: TGTGCCAGCAGCGCAACCGGGTCCTCCGGAGATACGCAGTATTTT. Residues: CASSATGSSGDTQYF. Drawing the rest from reference TRBV9 and TRBJ2-3, the complete variable domain is DSGVTQTPKHLITATGQRVTLRCSPRSGDLSVYWYQQSLDQGLQFLIQYYNGEERAKGNILERFSAQQFPDLHSELNLSSLELGDSALYFCASSATGSSGDTQYFGPGTRLTVL.

This clonotype was seen only a few times. The chain is built from TRBV20-1 and TRBJ2-5, with 9 nucleotides matching TRBD2. There are 13 residues in the CDR3. J was trimmed by 5 bases and V by 5 bases; bases with no gene match: 6. The germline V gene encodes CDR1 DFQATT and CDR2 SNEGSKA (reference sequence). The CDR3 spells CSAGSGGQETQYF. CDR3 DNA sequence: TGCAGTGCTGGAAGCGGGGGGCAGGAGACCCAGTACTTC.

A note on this clonotype: This could be a read error, since a much larger clone is one nucleotide away. The V and J genes are TRBV2 and TRBJ1-5, with D maybe TRBD1 (6 bases). The CDR3 contains 16 residues. CDR1 is SNHLY, CDR2 FYNNEI, per germline. The CDR3 spells CASSESRGGSNQPLHF. Here the CDR3 DNA reads TGTGCCAGCAGTGAATCCAGGGGTGGGAGCAATCAGCCCCTGCATTTT.

This clonotype was counted only a few times. A much larger clone sits a single nucleotide away, making a read error possible. V is TRBV6-5 and J is TRBJ2-7; 7 bases fit TRBD1. After removal of 5 bases from V and 6 bases from J, the junction contained 10 bases not matched to a gene. From germline, CDR1 is MNHEY and CDR2 SVGAGI. The CDR3 spans 14 residues. This CDR3 reads CASSNDRVSLEQYF. The CDR3 coding sequence is TGTGCCAGCAGTAACGACAGGGTATCCCTCGAGCAGTACTTC.

The chain employs TRBV20-1 and TRBJ1-3; unclear D gene. CDR3 length: 15 amino acids. Germline V gives CDR1 DFQATT, CDR2 SNEGSKA (reference sequence). The germline V and J ends were trimmed by 1 base and 0 bases, with 10 bases remaining between them. CDR3 coding DNA: TGCAGTGCTAGAGTCCGGGCGCGCTCTGGAAACACCATATATTTT. Translating gives CSARVRARSGNTIYF.

As concerns this clonotype: The junction departs from the called germline gene at one end, perhaps through a read error. The gene calls are TRBV6-2 or TRBV6-3 and TRBJ2-1; 8 bases are shared with TRBD1. CDR1 MNHEY and CDR2 SVGEGT come from the germline V gene. This CDR3 is built from 15 residues. Here the CDR3 reads CASSPTGTGTNERFF. CDR3 DNA: TGTGCCAGCAGTCCGACCGGGACAGGAACCAATGAGCGGTTCTTC.

The sample holds many counts of this clonotype. Written as DNA, the CDR3 is TGCGCCAGCAGCCCGGGACTAGCGGTGGGAGAGACCCAGTACTTC. This sequence encodes CASSPGLAVGETQYF. The genes are TRBV5-1 and TRBJ2-5; 11 bases are a match to TRBD2. Germline CDR1 and CDR2: SGHRS and YFSETQ. The J segment lost 4 bases and the V segment lost 4 bases, leaving 6 bases of the junction unmatched. The CDR3 contains 15 residues.

A remark on this clonotype: A much larger clone lies one base from this, so it may be a read error. Here the CDR3 reads CAIGGTGGAPTGERFF. For the CDR3, the DNA is TGTGCCATCGGTGGGACAGGGGGCGCGCCCACCGGGGAGCGGTTTTTT. The chain recombines TRBV10-3 with TRBJ2-2, with 12 bases identical to TRBD1. The CDR3 is 16 residues long. The germline CDR1 and CDR2 sequences are ENHRY and SYGVKD.

There are many counts of this clonotype. V usage is TRBV7-2 and J usage is TRBJ2-5, with TRBD2 identical over 9 bases. Germline CDR1 is SGHTA and CDR2 is FQGNSA. This CDR3 comprises 19 residues. J gave up 4 bases and V 1 base, and 16 bases lay outside the gene matches. The CDR3 loop reads CASSLEPRLAGRGAETQYF. Here the CDR3 DNA reads TGTGCCAGCAGCTTAGAGCCCCGGCTAGCGGGGAGGGGGGCAGAGACCCAGTACTTC.

This chain joins TRBV11-3 and TRBJ2-2; D may correspond to TRBD1 or TRBD2 (5 bases each). CDR3 length: 14 residues. Germline loops: CDR1 SGHNT, CDR2 YENEEA. V gave up 7 bases and J gave up 4 bases, with 13 bases separating them. The DNA of the CDR3 is TGTGCCAGCAAATCCAGGGAGCCCACCGGGGAGCTGTTTTTT. Protein sequence: CASKSREPTGELFF.

This clonotype was detected many times. The V gene is TRBV11-2, the J gene TRBJ2-4; D call uncertain. CDR1 is SGHAT, CDR2 FQNNGV, per germline. The CDR3 runs 12 residues. Trimming stripped 11 bases from V and 5 bases from J, with 13 bases between. CDR3 sequence (DNA): TGTGCCTCCAGCAGGTCGGAAAACATTCAGTACTTC. It specifies CASSRSENIQYF.

As regards this clonotype: A much larger clone differs from this one at a single base, so this may be a read error. V is TRBV20-1 and J is TRBJ2-1, with D possibly matching TRBD2 (5 bases). This CDR3 comprises 13 residues. Per the germline V gene, CDR1 is DFQATT and CDR2 is SNEGSKA (reference sequence). V was cut by 6 bases and J by 9 bases, with 18 bases left in between. The CDR3 here is CSADSAAMGEQFF. The CDR3 region has the DNA TGCAGTGCGGACTCCGCAGCTATGGGTGAGCAGTTCTTC.

This clonotype was seen repeatedly, ten times or more. The genes are TRBV6-2 or TRBV6-3 and TRBJ2-3, with 7 bases identical to TRBD1. V lost 5 bases, J lost 4 bases, and 9 bases stayed unmatched. CDR1 and CDR2 (germline): MNHEY, SVGEGT. The CDR3 length is 15 residues. The CDR3 loop is CASSPRDREADTQYF. CDR3 coding DNA: TGTGCCAGCAGTCCCAGAGACAGGGAAGCAGATACGCAGTATTTT.

This clonotype occurred many times. The rearrangement joins TRBV20-1 to TRBJ2-1, with 11 bases matching TRBD2. The CDR3 totals 14 residues. V lost 7 bases, J lost 4 bases, and 6 bases stayed unmatched. CDR1 is DFQATT and CDR2 is SNEGSKA in the germline V gene (reference sequence). Here the CDR3 DNA reads TGCAGTGAGATAGCGGGGGGGATGTACAATGAGCAGTTCTTC. It translates to CSEIAGGMYNEQFF.